This T cell receptor beta chain was obtained from a study of T cell clonotyping in hematopoietic cell transplantation. Points from the study as a whole: Recipient TCR diversity dropped after transplant; expanded clonotypes rose from day 30 to 180. Graft donor and pretransplant recipient Inverse Simpson Index values predicted broader posttransplant TCR diversity. Cells were unsorted, so CD4 and CD8 contributions were not separated.

The table lists this clone with a few counts. As yet, its antigen is unknown. Some clones are missing from TCRdb's copy, which holds only in-frame ones; the method was immunoSEQ multiplex PCR. The sample yields about 5,000 clones, 94% seen once. V dropped 1 base and J dropped 5 bases, with 8 bases sitting between them. CDR1 is LGHNA and CDR2 is YSLEER in the germline V gene. The CDR3 length is 13 residues. The TCR comes from a male patient between 55 and 70 years old who had an allogeneic stem cell transplant from a related donor, so the T cells may come from the graft donor. Some clones in this sample may be carry-over from other donors' samples. The chain is built from TRBV4-3 and TRBJ1-2, with TRBD1 as a possible D gene (6 bases). Specimen: PBMCs, collected 180 days after allogeneic stem cell transplant. Written as DNA, the CDR3 is TGCGCCAGCAGCCAAGCAACAGGGTATGGCTACACCTTC. This gives the protein CASSQATGYGYTF.